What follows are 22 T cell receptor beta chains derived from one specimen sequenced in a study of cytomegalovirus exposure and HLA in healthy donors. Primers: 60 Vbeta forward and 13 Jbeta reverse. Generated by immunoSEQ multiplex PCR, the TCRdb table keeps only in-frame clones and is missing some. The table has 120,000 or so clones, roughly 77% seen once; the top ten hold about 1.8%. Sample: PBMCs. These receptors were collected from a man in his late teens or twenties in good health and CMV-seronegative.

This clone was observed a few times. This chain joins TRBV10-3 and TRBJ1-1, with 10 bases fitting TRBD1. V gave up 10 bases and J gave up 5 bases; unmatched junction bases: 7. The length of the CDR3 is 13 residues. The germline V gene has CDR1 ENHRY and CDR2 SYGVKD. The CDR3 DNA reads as TGTGCCACCTCTGAGGGACAGGGGACTGAAGCTTTCTTT. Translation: CATSEGQGTEAFF.

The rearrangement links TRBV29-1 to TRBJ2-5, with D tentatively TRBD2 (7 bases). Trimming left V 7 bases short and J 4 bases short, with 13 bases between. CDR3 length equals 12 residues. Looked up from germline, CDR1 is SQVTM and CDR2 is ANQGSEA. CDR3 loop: CSGEGGLETQYF. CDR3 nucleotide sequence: TGCAGCGGGGAGGGGGGGTTAGAGACCCAGTACTTC.

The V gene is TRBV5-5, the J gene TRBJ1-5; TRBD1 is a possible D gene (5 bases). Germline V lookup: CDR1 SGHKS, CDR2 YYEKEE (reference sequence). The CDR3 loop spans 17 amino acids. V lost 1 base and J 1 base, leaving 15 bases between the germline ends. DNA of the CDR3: TGTGCCAGCAGCTTGCGGGCAGGGCCTGGAAGCAATCAGCCCCAGCATTTT. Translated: CASSLRAGPGSNQPQHF.

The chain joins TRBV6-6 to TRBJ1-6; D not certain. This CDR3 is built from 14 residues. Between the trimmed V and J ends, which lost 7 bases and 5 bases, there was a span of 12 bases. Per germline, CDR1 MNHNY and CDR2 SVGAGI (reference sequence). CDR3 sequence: CASTESGDNSPLHF. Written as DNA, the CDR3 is TGTGCCAGCACCGAGAGCGGGGATAATTCACCCCTCCACTTT.

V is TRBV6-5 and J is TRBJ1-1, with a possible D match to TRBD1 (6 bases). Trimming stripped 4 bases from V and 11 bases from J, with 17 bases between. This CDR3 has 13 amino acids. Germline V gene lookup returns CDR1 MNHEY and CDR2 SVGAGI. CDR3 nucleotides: TGTGCCAGCAGTTTTGGGGGACAACGAGGGGCTTTCTTT. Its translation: CASSFGGQRGAFF.

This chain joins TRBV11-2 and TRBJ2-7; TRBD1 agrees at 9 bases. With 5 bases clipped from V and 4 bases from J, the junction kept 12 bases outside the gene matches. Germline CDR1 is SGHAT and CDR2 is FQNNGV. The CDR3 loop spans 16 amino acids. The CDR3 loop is CASSVQSGQGVYEQYF. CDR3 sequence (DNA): TGTGCCAGCAGCGTTCAATCGGGACAGGGTGTATACGAGCAGTACTTC. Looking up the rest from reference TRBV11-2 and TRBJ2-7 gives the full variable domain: EAGVAQSPRYKIIEKRQSVAFWCNPISGHATLYWYQQILGQGPKLLIQFQNNGVVDDSQLPKDRFSAERLKGVDSTLKIQPAKLEDSAVYLCASSVQSGQGVYEQYFGPGTRLTVT.

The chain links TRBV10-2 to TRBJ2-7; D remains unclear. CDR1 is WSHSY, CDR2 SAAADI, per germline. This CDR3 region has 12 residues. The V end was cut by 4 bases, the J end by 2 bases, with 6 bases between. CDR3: CASSVGTYEQYF. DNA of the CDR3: TGCGCCAGCAGTGTCGGTACCTACGAGCAGTACTTC.

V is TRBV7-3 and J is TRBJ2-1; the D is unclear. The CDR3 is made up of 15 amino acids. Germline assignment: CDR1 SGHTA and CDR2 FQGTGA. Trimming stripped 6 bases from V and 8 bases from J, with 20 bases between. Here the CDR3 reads CASSFTVALSDEQFF. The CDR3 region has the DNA TGTGCCAGCAGTTTCACGGTGGCGCTGAGCGATGAGCAGTTCTTC.

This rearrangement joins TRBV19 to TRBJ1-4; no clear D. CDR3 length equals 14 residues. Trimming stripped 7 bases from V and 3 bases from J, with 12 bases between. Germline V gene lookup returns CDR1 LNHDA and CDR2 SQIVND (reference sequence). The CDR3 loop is CASNPRVPNEKLFF. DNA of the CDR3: TGTGCCAGTAACCCTCGGGTACCTAATGAAAAACTGTTTTTT.

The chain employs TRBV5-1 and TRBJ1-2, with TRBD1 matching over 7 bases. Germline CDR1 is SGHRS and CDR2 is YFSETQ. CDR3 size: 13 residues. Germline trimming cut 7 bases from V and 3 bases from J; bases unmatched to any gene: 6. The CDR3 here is CASCPQGDYGYTF. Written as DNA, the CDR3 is TGCGCCAGCTGCCCCCAGGGGGACTATGGCTACACCTTC.

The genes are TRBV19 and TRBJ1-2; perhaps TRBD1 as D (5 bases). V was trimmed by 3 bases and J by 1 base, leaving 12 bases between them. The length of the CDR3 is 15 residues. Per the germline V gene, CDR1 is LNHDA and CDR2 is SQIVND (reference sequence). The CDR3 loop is CASSIARGGNYGYTF. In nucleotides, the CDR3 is TGTGCCAGTAGTATCGCTAGGGGTGGTAACTATGGCTACACCTTC.

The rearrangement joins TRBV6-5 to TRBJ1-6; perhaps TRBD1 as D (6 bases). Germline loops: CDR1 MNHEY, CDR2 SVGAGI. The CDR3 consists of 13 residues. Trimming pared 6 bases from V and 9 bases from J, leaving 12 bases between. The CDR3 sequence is CASSQTQGSPLHF. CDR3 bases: TGTGCCAGCAGCCAAACACAGGGTTCACCCCTCCACTTT.

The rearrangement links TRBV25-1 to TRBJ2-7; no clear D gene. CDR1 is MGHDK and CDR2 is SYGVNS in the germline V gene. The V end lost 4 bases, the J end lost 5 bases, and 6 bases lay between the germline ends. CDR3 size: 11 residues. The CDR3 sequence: CASSVRDEQYF. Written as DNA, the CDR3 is TGTGCCAGCAGTGTGAGAGACGAGCAGTACTTC.

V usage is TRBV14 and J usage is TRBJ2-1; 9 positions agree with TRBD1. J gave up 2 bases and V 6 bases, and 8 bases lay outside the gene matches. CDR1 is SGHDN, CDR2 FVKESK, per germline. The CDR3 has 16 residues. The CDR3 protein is CASRLTGTGTYNEQFF. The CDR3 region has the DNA TGTGCCAGCAGACTAACCGGGACAGGGACCTACAATGAGCAGTTCTTC.

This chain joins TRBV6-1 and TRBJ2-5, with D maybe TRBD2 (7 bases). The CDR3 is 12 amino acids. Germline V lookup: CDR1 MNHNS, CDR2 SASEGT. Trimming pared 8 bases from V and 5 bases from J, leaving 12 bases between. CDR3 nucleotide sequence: TGTGCCAGCGGCAGGGGAGGGGAGACCCAGTACTTC. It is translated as CASGRGGETQYF.

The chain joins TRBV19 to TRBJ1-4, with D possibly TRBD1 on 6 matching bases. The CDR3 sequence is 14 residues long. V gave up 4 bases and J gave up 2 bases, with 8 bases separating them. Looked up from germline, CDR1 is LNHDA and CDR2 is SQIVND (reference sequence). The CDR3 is CASSSTGTNEKLFF. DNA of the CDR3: TGTGCCAGTAGTAGTACAGGGACTAATGAAAAACTGTTTTTT. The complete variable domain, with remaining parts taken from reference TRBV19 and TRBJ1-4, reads DGGITQSPKYLFRKEGQNVTLSCEQNLNHDAMYWYRQDPGQGLRLIYYSQIVNDFQKGDIAEGYSVSREKKESFPLTVTSAQKNPTAFYLCASSSTGTNEKLFFGSGTQLSVL.

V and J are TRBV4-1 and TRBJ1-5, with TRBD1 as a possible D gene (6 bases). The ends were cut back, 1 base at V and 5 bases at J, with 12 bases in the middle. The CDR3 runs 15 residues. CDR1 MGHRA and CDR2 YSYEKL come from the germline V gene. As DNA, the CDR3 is TGCGCCAGCAGCCAAGTTAGGGGGGGGGATCAGCCCCAGCATTTT. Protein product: CASSQVRGGDQPQHF.

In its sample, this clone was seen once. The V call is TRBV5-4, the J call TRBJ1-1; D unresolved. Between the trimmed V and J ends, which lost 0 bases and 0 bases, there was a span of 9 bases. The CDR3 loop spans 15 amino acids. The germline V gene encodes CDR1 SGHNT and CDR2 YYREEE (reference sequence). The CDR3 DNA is TGTGCCAGCAGCTTGGGCGGCTTAATGAACACTGAAGCTTTCTTT. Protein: CASSLGGLMNTEAFF.

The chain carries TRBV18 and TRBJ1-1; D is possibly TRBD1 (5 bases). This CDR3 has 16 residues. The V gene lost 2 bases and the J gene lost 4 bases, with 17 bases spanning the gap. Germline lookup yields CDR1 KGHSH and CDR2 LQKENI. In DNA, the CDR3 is TGTGCCAGCTCACCAAATCTCAGGAGCGGGGGCACTGAAGCTTTCTTT. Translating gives CASSPNLRSGGTEAFF. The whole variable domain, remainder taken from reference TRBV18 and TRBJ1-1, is NAGVMQNPRHLVRRRGQEARLRCSPMKGHSHVYWYRQLPEEGLKFMVYLQKENIIDESGMPKERFSAEFPKEGPSILRIQQVVRGDSAAYFCASSPNLRSGGTEAFFGQGTRLTVV.

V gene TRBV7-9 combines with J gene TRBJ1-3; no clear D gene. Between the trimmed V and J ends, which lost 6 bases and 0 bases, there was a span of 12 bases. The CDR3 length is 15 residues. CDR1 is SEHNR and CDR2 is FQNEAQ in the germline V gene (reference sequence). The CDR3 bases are TGTGCCAGCAGTCTTGACAACCTCTCTGGAAACACCATATATTTT. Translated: CASSLDNLSGNTIYF.

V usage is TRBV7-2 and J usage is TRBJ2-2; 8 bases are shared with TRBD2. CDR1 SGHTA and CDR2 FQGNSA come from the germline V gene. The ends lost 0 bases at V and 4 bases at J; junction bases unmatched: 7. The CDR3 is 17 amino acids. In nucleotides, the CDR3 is TGTGCCAGCAGCTTAGCGCTCGGGGGGGCAGGCACCGGGGAGCTGTTTTTT. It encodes CASSLALGGAGTGELFF.

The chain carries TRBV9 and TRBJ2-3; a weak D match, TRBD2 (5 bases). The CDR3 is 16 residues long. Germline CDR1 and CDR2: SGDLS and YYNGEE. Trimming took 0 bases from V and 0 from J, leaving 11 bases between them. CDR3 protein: CASSVGERSSTDTQYF. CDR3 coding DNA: TGTGCCAGCAGCGTAGGGGAGCGTTCTAGCACAGATACGCAGTATTTT.